These T cell receptor beta chains were read from a single sample in a study of blood T cell repertoires in COVID-19. Data came from immunoSEQ multiplex PCR; TCRdb stores just in-frame clones and leaves some out. This sample has around 250,000 clones, with around 81% found just once. The specimen sequenced was peripheral blood. Receptors originate from a man between 25 and 39 years old who had recovered from COVID-19. CDR3s leave out the opening cysteine and the closing phenylalanine or tryptophan. Clone size appears in some rows only: once, few, many, or a class for an expanded clone.

v_gene,abundance,CDR3aa
TRBV4-1,few,ASSQDPAGGLFHEQY
TRBV27,-,ASGHQPQH
TRBV18,-,ASSRNNRGVADTQY
TRBV2,few,ASSESGNYGYT
TRBV10-3,-,AIRGSREDTQY
TRBV4-1,-,ASSQQGTQF
TRBV11-2,-,ASSPVSGASYNEQF
TRBV6-5,-,ASRPRDSKSYEQY
TRBV7-9,-,ASTQGARQPQH
TRBV6-6,-,ASSLAGWEQY
TRBV5-4,-,ASSLSTATNEKLF
TRBV3-1/TRBV3-2,few,ASSLLAAGELF
TRBV28,-,ASRYGQGAGAF
TRBV28,-,ASSLTGEGYT
TRBV7-7,-,ASSRTGLRETQY
TRBV10-3,-,AISGVAGGQETQY
TRBV19,many,ASSTGQAPNYGYT
TRBV7-3,-,ASSPYVAGGLADTQY
TRBV11-2,once,ASSLEYGTNYGYT
TRBV6-5,-,ASTITQGANYGYT
TRBV18,-,ASADRGFGNTIY
TRBV2,-,ASSDTGGHTGELF
TRBV6-5,-,ASSLGQLLGYT
TRBV18,-,ASSPQRGKNTEAF
TRBV5-6,-,ASSLQGAWQPQH
TRBV27,-,ASGAGVVNTGELF
TRBV5-1,-,ASSLGQGAEKLF